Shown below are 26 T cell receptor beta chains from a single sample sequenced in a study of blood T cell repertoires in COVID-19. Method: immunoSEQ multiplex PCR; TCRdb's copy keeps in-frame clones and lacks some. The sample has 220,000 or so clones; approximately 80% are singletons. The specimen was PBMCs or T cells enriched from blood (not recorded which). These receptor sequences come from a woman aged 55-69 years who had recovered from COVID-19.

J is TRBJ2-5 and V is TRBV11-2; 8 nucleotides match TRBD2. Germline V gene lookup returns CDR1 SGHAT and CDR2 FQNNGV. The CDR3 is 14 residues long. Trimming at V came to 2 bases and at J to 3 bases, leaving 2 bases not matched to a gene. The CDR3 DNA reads TGTGCCAGCAGCTTACTCGGGGGGGAAGAGACCCAGTACTTC. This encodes CASSLLGGEETQYF.

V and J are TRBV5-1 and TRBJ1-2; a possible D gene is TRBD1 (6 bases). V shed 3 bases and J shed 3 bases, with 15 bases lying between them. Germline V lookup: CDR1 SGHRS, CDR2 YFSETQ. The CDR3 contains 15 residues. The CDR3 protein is CASSSTGTSDYGYTF. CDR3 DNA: TGCGCCAGCAGCTCAACAGGGACGTCGGACTATGGCTACACCTTC.

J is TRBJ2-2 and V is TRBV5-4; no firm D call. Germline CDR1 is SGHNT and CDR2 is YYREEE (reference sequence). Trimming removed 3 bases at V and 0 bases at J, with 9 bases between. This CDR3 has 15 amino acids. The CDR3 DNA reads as TGTGCCAGCAGCTCATACAGAGCGAACACCGGGGAGCTGTTTTTT. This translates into CASSSYRANTGELFF.

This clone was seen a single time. In DNA form, the CDR3 reads TGTGCCAGCAGTTATTCGGGAGCGGGGGAGCAAGAGACCCAGTACTTC. It yields the protein CASSYSGAGEQETQYF. V gene TRBV6-5 combines with J gene TRBJ2-5, with 8 positions matching TRBD2. In germline, CDR1 is MNHEY, CDR2 SVGAGI. After removal of 3 bases from V and 2 bases from J, the junction contained 8 bases not matched to a gene. The CDR3 extends over 16 amino acids.

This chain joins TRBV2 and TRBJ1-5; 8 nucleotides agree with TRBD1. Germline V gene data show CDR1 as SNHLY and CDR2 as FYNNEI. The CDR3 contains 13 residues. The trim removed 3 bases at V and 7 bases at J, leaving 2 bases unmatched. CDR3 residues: CASSDRGQQPQHF. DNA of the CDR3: TGTGCCAGCAGTGACAGGGGGCAACAGCCCCAGCATTTT.

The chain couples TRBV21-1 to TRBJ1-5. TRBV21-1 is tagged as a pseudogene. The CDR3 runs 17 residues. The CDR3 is CASSKRNKAADYQPQHF. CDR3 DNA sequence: TGTGCCAGCAGCAAAAGGAACAAGGCAGCCGACTATCAGCCCCAGCATTTT.

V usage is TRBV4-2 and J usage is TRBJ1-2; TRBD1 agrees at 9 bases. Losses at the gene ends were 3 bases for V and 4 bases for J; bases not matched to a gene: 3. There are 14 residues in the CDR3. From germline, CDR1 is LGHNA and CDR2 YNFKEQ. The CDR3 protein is CASSHSDRGYGYTF. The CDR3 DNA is TGTGCCAGCAGCCATTCGGACAGGGGCTATGGCTACACCTTC.

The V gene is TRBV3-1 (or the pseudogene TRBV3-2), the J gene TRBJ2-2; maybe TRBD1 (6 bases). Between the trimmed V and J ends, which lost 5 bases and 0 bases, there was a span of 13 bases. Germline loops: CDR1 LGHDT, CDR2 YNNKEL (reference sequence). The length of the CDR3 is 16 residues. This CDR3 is CASSKLTGPNTGELFF. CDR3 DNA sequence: TGTGCCAGCAGCAAACTGACAGGACCGAACACCGGGGAGCTGTTTTTT.

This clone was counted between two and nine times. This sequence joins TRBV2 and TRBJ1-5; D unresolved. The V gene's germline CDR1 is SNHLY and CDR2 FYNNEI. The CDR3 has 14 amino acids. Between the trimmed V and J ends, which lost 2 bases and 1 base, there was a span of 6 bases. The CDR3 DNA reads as TGTGCCAGCAGTGAATCCAGGAGCAATCAGCCCCAGCATTTT. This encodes CASSESRSNQPQHF.

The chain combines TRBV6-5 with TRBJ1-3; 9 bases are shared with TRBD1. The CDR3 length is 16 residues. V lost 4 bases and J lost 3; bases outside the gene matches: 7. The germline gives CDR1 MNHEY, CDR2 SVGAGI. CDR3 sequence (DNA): TGTGCCAGCAGTTCCCCCGGACAGGGGTATGGAAACACCATATATTTT. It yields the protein CASSSPGQGYGNTIYF.

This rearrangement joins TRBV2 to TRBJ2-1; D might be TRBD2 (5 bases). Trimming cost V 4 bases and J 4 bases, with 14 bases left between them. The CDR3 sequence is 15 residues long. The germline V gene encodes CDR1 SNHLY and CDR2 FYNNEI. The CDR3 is CASSAAEMEYNEQFF. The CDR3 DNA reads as TGTGCCAGCAGTGCAGCGGAGATGGAGTACAATGAGCAGTTCTTC.

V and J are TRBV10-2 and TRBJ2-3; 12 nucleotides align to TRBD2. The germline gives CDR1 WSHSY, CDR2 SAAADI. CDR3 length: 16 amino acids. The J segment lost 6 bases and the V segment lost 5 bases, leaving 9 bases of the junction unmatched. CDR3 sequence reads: CASSSRLAGVSDTQYF. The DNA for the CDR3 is TGCGCCAGCAGTTCACGACTAGCGGGAGTCTCGGATACGCAGTATTTT.

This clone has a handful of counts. The CDR3 DNA sequence: TGTGCCAGCTCACCAGACAGTGATCCCTACAATGAGCAGTTCTTC. It translates to CASSPDSDPYNEQFF. The rearrangement links TRBV18 to TRBJ2-1; weak D call: TRBD1 (5 bases). The germline V gene encodes CDR1 KGHSH and CDR2 LQKENI. V lost 2 bases and J lost 2, with 10 bases in between. This CDR3 is built from 15 residues.

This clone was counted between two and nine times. The CDR3 DNA sequence: TGTGCCAGCAGCTACGCAGGGGGCGCAAACACTGAAGCTTTCTTT. Protein sequence: CASSYAGGANTEAFF. J is TRBJ1-1 and V is TRBV13; 8 positions match TRBD1. Germline V gene lookup returns CDR1 PRHDT and CDR2 FYEKMQ (reference sequence). Germline trimming cut 4 bases from V and 2 bases from J; bases unmatched to any gene: 6. This CDR3 has 15 residues.

Here the CDR3 reads CASRTNGGGHSNQPQHF. CDR3 bases: TGTGCCAGTAGGACCAATGGGGGGGGACATAGCAATCAGCCCCAGCATTTT. The V and J genes are TRBV19 and TRBJ1-5; a possible D gene is TRBD1 (6 bases). Germline V CDR1 and CDR2: LNHDA, SQIVND (reference sequence). Trimming shortened V by 6 bases and J by 0 bases, and 18 bases separated the two germline ends. The CDR3 contains 17 residues.

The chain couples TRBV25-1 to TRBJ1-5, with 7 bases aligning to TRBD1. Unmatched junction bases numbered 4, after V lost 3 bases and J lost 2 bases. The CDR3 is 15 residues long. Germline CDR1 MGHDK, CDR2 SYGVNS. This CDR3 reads CASSETGQGNQPQHF. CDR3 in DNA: TGTGCCAGCAGTGAGACAGGGCAGGGCAATCAGCCCCAGCATTTT.

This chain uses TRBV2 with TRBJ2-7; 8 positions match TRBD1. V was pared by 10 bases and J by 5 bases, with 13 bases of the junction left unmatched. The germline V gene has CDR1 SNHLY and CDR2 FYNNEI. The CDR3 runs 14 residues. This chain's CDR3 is CATCRDRTGDEQYF. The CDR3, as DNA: TGTGCCACCTGCCGGGACAGGACGGGGGACGAGCAGTACTTC.

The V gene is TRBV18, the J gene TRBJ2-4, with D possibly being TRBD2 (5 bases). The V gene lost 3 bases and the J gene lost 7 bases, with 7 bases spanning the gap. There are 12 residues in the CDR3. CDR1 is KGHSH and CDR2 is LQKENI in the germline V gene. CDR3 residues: CASSPGENIQYF. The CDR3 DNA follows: TGTGCCAGCTCACCGGGAGAGAACATTCAGTACTTC.

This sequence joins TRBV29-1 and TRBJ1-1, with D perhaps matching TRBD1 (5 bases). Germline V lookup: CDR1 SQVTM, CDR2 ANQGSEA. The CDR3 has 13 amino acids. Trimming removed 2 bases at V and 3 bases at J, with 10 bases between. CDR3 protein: CSVEKSRDTEAFF. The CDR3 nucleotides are TGCAGCGTTGAAAAGAGCAGGGACACTGAAGCTTTCTTT.

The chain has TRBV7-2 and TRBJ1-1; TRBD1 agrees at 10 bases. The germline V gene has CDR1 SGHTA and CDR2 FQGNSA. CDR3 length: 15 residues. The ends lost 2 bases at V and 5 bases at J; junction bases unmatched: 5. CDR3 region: CASSLKGTGVTEAFF. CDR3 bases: TGTGCCAGCAGCTTAAAAGGGACAGGGGTGACTGAAGCTTTCTTT.

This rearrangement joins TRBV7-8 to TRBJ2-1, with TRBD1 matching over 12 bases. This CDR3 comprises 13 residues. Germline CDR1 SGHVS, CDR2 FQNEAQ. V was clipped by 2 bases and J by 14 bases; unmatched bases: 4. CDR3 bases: TGTGCCAGCAGCTTATTGGGACAGGGGGCTAAGTTCTTC. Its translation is CASSLLGQGAKFF.

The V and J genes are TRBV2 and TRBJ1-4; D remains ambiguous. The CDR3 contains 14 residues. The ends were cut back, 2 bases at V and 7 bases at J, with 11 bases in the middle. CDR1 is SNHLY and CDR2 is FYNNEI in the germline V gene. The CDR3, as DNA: TGTGCCAGCAGTGAATCAGGTCGTCGTGAAAAACTGTTTTTT. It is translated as CASSESGRREKLFF.

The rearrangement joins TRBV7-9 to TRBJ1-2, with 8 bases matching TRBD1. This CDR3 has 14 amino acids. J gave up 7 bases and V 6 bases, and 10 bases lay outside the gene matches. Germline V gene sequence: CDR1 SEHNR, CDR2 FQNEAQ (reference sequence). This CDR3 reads CASRDEDRAVGYTF. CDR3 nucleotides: TGTGCCAGCAGGGACGAGGACAGGGCGGTTGGCTACACCTTC.

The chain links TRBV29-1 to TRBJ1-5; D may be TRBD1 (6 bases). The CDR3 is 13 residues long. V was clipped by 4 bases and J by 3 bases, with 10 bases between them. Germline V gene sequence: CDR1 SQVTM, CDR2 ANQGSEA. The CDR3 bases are TGCAGCGTTGCCACAGGGAACAATCAGCCCCAGCATTTT. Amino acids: CSVATGNNQPQHF.

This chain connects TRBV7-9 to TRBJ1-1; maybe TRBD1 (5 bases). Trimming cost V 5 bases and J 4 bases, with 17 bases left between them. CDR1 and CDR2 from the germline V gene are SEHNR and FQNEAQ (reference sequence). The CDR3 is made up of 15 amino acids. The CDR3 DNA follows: TGTGCCAGCAGCCGGGGCGGGTGGGGAGGCACTGAAGCTTTCTTT. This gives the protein CASSRGGWGGTEAFF.

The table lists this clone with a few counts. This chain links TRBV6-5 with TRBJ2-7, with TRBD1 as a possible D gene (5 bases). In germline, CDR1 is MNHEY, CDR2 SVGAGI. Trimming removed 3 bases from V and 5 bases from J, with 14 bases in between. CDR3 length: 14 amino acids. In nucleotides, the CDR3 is TGTGCCAGCAGTTATTTCGCAGGGAATGACGAGCAGTACTTC. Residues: CASSYFAGNDEQYF.